The entry that follows covers one T cell receptor beta chain sequence. The CDR3 has 15 residues. Trimming removed 0 bases from V and 1 base from J, with 9 bases in between. From germline, CDR1 is ENHRY and CDR2 SYGVKD. Participant ages covered roughly 18 to 89 years across 20 to 30 US areas. Cohort 3 donors counted as recovered after two negative PCRs, clearance, or resolved symptoms. The entry originates in a study of blood T cell repertoires in COVID-19. Study-wide background: Sources were T cells, B-cell-depleted T cells, or PBMCs; the material itself was cDNA or gDNA.

Original handling: How many nucleated cells were present was estimated from reference gene primer amplification. The protocol was immunoSEQ multiplex PCR, while the TCRdb copy is restricted to in-frame clones and leaves out a portion. For V, J and clone size, that table is used; D and trimming come from the DNA. The sample contains about 160,000 clones, around nine tenths of which appear only once. The receptor was derived from a woman aged 45-59 years who had recovered from COVID-19. Material for sequencing was PBMCs or T cells enriched from blood (not recorded which). The V call is TRBV10-3, the J call TRBJ1-1, with a tentative D call TRBD1 (5 bases). The CDR3 nucleotides read TGTGCCATCAGTGAGTCGGGGGGGGAGAACACTGAAGCTTTCTTT. Protein sequence: CAISESGGENTEAFF.